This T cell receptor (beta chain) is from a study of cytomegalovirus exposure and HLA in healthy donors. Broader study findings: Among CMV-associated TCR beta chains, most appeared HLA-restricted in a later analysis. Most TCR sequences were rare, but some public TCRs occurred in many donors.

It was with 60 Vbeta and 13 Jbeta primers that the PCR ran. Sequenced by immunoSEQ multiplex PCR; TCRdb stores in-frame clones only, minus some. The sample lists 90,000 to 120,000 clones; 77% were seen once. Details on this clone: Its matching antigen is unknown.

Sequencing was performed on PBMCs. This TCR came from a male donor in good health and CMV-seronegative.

The CDR3 here is CASSYSRFGYEQYF. CDR3 nucleotides: TGTGCCAGCAGTTACTCGAGGTTCGGCTACGAGCAGTACTTC. This chain connects TRBV6-5 to TRBJ2-7; D remains ambiguous. The V end lost 0 bases, the J end lost 3 bases, and 9 bases lay between the germline ends. The CDR3 runs 14 residues. Germline-derived CDR1 and CDR2 are MNHEY and SVGAGI.